Below, one T cell receptor beta chain is given with its context. The data were taken from a study of tumour-infiltrating T cells in Burkitt lymphoma. Study context: Repertoire clonality predicted overall and progression-free survival.

The repertoire was sequenced with immunoSEQ multiplex PCR; TCRdb's copy has only in-frame clones and lacks some. The sample has about 15,000 clones, about 75% seen once. V lost 0 bases and J lost 5, with 17 bases in between. The CDR3 consists of 16 residues. Germline values: CDR1 SGHRS, CDR2 YFSETQ. The receptor comes from a human donor with diffuse large B-cell lymphoma. The chain recombines TRBV5-1 with TRBJ2-5, with D possibly being TRBD2 (6 bases). The sequencing input was tumor tissue. The CDR3 loop reads CASSLEGTFPGETQYF. The CDR3 nucleotides read TGCGCCAGCAGCTTGGAGGGGACTTTCCCGGGGGAGACCCAGTACTTC.